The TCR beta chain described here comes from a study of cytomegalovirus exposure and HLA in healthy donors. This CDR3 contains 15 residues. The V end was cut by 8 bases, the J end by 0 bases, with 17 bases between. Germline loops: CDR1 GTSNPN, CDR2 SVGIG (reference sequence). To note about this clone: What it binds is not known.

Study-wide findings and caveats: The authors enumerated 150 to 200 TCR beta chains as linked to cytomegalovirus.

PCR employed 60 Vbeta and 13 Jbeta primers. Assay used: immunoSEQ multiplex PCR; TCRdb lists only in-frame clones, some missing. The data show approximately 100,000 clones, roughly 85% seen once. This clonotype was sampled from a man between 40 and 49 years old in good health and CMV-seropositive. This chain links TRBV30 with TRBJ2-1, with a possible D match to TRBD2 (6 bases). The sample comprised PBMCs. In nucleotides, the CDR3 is TGTGCCGTCCACTTCGACGGGAGCTCCTACAATGAGCAGTTCTTC. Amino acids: CAVHFDGSSYNEQFF. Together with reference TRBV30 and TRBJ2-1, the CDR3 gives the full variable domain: SQTIHQWPATLVQPVGSPLSLECTVEGTSNPNLYWYRQAAGRGLQLLFYSVGIGQISSEVPQNLSASRPQDRQFILSSKKLLLSDSGFYLCAVHFDGSSYNEQFFGPGTRLTVL.